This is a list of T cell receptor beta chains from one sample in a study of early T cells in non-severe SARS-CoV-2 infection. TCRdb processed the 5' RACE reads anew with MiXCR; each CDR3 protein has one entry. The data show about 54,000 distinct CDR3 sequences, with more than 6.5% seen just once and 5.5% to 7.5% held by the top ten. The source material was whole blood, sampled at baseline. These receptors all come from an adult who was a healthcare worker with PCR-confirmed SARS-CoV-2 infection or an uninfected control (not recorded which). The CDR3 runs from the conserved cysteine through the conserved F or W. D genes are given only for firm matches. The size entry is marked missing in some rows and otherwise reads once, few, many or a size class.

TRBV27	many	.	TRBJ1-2	TGTGCCAGCAGTTCCGACAGAAGCTATAACTATGGCTACACCTTC	CASSSDRSYNYGYTF
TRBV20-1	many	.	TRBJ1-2	TGCAGTGCCAGCCTGAGACGATCCTATGGCTACACCTTC	CSASLRRSYGYTF
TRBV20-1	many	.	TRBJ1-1	TGCAGTGCTAAAGGGACCGGAGCTTTCTTT	CSAKGTGAFF
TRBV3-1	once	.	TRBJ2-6	TGTGCCAGCAGCCAGCAGCCCTCTGGGGCCAACGTCCTGACTTTC	CASSQQPSGANVLTF
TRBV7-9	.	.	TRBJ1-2	TGTGCCAGCAGCTCTCCAAATACCCCCCCCGGGGTCTATGGCTACACCTTC	CASSSPNTPPGVYGYTF
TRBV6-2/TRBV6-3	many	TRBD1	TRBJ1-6	TGTGCCAGCAGTGCGCCCGGGACAGGAGGAAAACCCCTCCACTTT	CASSAPGTGGKPLHF
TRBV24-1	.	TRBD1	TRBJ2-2	TGTGCCACCAGGGGACAGGGGAAAGGAGGGGAGCTGTTTTTT	CATRGQGKGGELFF
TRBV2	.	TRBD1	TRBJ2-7	TGTGCCAGCCGGGACAGGGGGCCGGGCGAGCAGTACTTC	CASRDRGPGEQYF
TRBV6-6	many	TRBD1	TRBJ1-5	TGTGCCAGCAGTTACTCGATGGGGGCAGGGGGCACCTGGTGGCCCCAGCATTTT	CASSYSMGAGGTWWPQHF
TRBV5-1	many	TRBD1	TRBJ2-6	TGCGCCAGCAGCTTGTTGGGACAGAGCTCTGGGGCCAACGTCCTGACTTTC	CASSLLGQSSGANVLTF
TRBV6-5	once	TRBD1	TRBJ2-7	TGTGCCAGCAGTTACTCGATCGTTTCTACAGGGGGACACGAGCAGTACTTC	CASSYSIVSTGGHEQYF
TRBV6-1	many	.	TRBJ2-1	TGTGCCAGCAGTATCGGACACCCACGGCGGAGCTCCTACAATGAGCAGTTCTTC	CASSIGHPRRSSYNEQFF
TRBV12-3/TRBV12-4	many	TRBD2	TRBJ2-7	TGTGCCAGCACCCTTAGCGGGGGGAGCTACGAGCAGTACTTC	CASTLSGGSYEQYF
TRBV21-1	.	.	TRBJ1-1	TGTGCCAGCAGCAAAGCGTGGTGGACTCTTAACACTGAAGCTTTCTTT	CASSKAWWTLNTEAFF
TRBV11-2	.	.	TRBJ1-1	TGTGCCAGCAGAGGGTCTGAAGAAGCTTTCTTT	CASRGSEEAFF
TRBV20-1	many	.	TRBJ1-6	TGCAGTGCTAGACCCCACACCGATGACGGCTTT	CSARPHTDDGF
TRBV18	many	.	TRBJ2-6	TGTGCCAGCTCACGAGAACTCTACCACTCTGGGGCCAACGTCCTGACTTTC	CASSRELYHSGANVLTF
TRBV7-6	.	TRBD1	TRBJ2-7	TGTGCCAGCAGCCGGAACCGGGACAGCTCCTACGAGCAGTACTTC	CASSRNRDSSYEQYF
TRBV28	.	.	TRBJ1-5	TGTGCCAGCAGTTTAGGATTGGGAAATCAGCCCCAGCATTTT	CASSLGLGNQPQHF
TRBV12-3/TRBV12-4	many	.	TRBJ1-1	TGTGCCAGCAGTCCGGACTGGGCTCTAGTAGCTTTCTTT	CASSPDWALVAFF
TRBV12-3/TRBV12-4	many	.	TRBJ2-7	TGTGCCAGCAGTTTCGGGCAGGGAGAAAGGCTCTACGAGCAGTACTTC	CASSFGQGERLYEQYF
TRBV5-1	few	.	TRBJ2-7	TGCGCCAGCAGCTTGGAGTACCAGACCTACGAGCAGTACTTC	CASSLEYQTYEQYF
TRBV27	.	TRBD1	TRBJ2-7	TGTGCCAGCAGTGAGGGACAGGGAACCTTCTCCTACGAGCAGTACTTC	CASSEGQGTFSYEQYF
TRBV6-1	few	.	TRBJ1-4	TGTGCCAGCAGTCCGACAGCAACTAATGAAAAACTGTTTTTT	CASSPTATNEKLFF
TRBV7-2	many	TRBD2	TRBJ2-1	TGTGCCAGCAGCTCTAGGCGGCTAGCGGGCGGTGGTGAGCAGTTCTTC	CASSSRRLAGGGEQFF
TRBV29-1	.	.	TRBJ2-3	TGCAGCCACCGACACGACACAGATACGCAGTATTTT	CSHRHDTDTQYF
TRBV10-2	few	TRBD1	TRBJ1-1	TGCGCCAGCAGGTCACAGGGGATAAACACTGAAGCTTTCTTT	CASRSQGINTEAFF